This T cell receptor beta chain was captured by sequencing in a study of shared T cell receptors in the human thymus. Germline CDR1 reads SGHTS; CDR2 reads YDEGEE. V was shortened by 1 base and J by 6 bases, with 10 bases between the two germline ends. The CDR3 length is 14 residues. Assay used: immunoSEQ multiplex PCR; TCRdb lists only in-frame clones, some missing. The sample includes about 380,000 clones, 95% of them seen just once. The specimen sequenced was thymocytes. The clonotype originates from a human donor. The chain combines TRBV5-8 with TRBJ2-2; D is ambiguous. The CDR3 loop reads CASSLMAKPGELFF. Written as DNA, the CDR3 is TGTGCCAGCAGCTTGATGGCCAAACCCGGGGAGCTGTTTTTT.